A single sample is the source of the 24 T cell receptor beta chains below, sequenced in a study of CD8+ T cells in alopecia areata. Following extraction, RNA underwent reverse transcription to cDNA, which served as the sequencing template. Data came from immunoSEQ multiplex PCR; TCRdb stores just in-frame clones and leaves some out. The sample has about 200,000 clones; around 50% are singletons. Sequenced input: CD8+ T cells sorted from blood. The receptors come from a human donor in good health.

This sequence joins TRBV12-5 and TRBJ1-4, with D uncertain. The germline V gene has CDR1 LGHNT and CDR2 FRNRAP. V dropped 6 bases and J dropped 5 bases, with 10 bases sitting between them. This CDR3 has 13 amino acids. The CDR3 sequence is CASGWTGNEKLFF. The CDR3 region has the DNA TGTGCTAGTGGGTGGACGGGAAATGAAAAACTGTTTTTT.

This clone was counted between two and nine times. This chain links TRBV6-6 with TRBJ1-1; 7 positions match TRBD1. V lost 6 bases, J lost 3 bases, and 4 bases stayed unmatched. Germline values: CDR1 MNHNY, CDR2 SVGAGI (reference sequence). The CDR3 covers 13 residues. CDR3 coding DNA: TGTGCCAGCAGATCAGGGGGTGACACTGAAGCTTTCTTT. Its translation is CASRSGGDTEAFF.

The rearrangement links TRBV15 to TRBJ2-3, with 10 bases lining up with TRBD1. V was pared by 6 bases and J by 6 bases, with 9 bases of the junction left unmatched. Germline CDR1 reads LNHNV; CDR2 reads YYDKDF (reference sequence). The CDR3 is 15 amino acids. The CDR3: CATRDGTGALDTQYF. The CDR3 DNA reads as TGTGCCACCAGGGACGGGACAGGGGCGTTGGATACGCAGTATTTT.

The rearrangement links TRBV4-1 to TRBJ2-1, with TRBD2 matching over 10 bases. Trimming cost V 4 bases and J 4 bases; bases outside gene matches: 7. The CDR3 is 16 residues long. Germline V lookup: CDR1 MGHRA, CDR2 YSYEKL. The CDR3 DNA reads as TGCGCCAGCAGCCGAGAGCGGGGGGGCTCGTACAATGAGCAGTTCTTC. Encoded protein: CASSRERGGSYNEQFF.

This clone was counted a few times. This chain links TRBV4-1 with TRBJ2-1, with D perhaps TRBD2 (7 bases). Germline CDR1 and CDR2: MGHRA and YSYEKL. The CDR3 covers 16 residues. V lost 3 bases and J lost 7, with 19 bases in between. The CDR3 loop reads CASSQTDGLGGNEQFF. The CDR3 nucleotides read TGCGCCAGCAGCCAGACCGACGGACTAGGGGGGAATGAGCAGTTCTTC.

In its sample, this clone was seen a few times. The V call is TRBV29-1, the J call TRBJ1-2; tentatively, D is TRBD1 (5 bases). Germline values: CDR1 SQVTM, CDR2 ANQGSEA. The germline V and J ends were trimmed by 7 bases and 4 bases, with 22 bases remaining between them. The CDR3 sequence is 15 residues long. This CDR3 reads CSAPGLPGVGYGYTF. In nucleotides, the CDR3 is TGCAGCGCCCCAGGCCTTCCGGGGGTGGGCTATGGCTACACCTTC. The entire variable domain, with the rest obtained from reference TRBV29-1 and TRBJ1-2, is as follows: SAVISQKPSRDICQRGTSLTIQCQVDSQVTMMFWYRQQPGQSLTLIATANQGSEATYESGFVIDKFPISRPNLTFSTLTVSNMSPEDSSIYLCSAPGLPGVGYGYTFGSGTRLTVV.

CDR3 DNA: TGTGCCAGCAGCTTGGGGGGCAGTTCCAATCAGCCCCAGCATTTT. Amino acids: CASSLGGSSNQPQHF. This chain connects TRBV5-6 to TRBJ1-5; D may be TRBD1 (5 bases). The CDR3 sequence is 15 residues long. Per the germline V gene, CDR1 is SGHDT and CDR2 is YYEEEE. The V end lost 0 bases, the J end lost 3 bases, and 10 bases lay between the germline ends.

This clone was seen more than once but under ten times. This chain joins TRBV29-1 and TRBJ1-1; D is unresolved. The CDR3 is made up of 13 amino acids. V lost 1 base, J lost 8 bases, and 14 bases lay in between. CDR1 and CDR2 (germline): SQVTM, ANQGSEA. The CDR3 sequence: CSVEVGSLVEAFF. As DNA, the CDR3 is TGCAGCGTTGAAGTGGGCAGTTTAGTCGAAGCTTTCTTT. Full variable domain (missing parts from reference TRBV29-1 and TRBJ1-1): SAVISQKPSRDICQRGTSLTIQCQVDSQVTMMFWYRQQPGQSLTLIATANQGSEATYESGFVIDKFPISRPNLTFSTLTVSNMSPEDSSIYLCSVEVGSLVEAFFGQGTRLTVV.

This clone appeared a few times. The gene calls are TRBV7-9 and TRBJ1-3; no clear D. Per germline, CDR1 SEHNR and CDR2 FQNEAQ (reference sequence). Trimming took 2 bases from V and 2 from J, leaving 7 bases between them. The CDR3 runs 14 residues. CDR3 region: CASSLIRAGNTIYF. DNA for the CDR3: TGTGCCAGCAGCTTAATCCGGGCTGGAAACACCATATATTTT.

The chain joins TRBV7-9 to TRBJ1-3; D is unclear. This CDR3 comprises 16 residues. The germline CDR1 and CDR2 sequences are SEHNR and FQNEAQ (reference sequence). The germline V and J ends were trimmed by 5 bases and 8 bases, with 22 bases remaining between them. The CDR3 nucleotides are TGTGCCAGCAGCCCTATTCCACTATCAACCGAGGACACCATATATTTT. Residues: CASSPIPLSTEDTIYF.

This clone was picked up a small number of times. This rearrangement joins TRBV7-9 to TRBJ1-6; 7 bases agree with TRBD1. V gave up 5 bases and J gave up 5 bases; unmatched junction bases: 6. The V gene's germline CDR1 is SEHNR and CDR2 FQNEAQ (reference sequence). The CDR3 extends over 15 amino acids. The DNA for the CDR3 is TGTGCCAGCAGCGCACTGACAGGGAATAATTCACCCCTCCACTTT. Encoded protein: CASSALTGNNSPLHF. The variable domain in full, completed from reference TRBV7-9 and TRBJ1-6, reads DTGVSQNPRHKITKRGQNVTFRCDPISEHNRLYWYRQTLGQGPEFLTYFQNEAQLEKSRLLSDRFSAERPKGSFSTLEIQRTEQGDSAMYLCASSALTGNNSPLHFGNGTRLTVT.

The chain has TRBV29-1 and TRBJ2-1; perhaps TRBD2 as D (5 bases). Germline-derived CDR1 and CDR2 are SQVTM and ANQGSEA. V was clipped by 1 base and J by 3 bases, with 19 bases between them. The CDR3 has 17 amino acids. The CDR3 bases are TGCAGCGTTGAAGGAGGAGGAAGAGAAGCTAACTACAATGAGCAGTTCTTC. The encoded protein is CSVEGGGREANYNEQFF.

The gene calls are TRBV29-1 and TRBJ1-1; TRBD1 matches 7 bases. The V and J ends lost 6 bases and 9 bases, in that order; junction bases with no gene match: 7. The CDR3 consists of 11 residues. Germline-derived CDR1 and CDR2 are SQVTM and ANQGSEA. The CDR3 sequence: CSVVTGAQAFF. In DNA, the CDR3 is TGCAGCGTCGTAACAGGGGCTCAAGCTTTCTTT.

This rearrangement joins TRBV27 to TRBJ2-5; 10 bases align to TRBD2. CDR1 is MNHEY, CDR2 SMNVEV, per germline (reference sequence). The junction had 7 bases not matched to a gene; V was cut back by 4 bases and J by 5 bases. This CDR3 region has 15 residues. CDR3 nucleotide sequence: TGTGCCAGCAGTTCCATAGCGGGGGGAGGTGAGACCCAGTACTTC. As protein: CASSSIAGGGETQYF.

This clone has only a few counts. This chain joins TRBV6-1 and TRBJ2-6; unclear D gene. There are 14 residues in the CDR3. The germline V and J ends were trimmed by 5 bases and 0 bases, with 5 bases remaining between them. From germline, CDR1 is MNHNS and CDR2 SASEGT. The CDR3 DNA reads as TGTGCCAGCAGTCCCAGCTCTGGGGCCAACGTCCTGACTTTC. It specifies CASSPSSGANVLTF.

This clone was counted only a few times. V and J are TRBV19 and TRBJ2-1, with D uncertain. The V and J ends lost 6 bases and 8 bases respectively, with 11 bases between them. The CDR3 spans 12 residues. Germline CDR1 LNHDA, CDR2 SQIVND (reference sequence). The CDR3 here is CASSLGSDEQFF. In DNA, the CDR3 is TGTGCCAGTAGCCTTGGGTCGGATGAGCAGTTCTTC. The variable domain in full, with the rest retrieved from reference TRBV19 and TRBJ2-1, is DGGITQSPKYLFRKEGQNVTLSCEQNLNHDAMYWYRQDPGQGLRLIYYSQIVNDFQKGDIAEGYSVSREKKESFPLTVTSAQKNPTAFYLCASSLGSDEQFFGPGTRLTVL.

The CDR3 DNA follows: TGTGCCATCAGTTCCTACGGCTACAATGAGCAGTTCTTC. This gives the protein CAISSYGYNEQFF. J is TRBJ2-1 and V is TRBV10-3; D not certain. Germline V gene lookup returns CDR1 ENHRY and CDR2 SYGVKD. Trimming stripped 5 bases from V and 3 bases from J, with 8 bases between. CDR3 length: 13 residues.

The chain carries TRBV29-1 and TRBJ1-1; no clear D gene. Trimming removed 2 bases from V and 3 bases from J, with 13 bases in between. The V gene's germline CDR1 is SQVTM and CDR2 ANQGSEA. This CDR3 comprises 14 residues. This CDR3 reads CSVELWIGDTEAFF. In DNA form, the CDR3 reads TGCAGCGTTGAATTGTGGATCGGGGACACTGAAGCTTTCTTT.

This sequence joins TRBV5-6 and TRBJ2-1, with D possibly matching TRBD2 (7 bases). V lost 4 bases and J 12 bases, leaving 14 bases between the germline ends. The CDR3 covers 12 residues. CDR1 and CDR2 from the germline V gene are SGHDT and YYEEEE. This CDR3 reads CASSPWGGMQFF. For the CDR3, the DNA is TGTGCCAGCAGCCCTTGGGGGGGCATGCAGTTCTTC.

Here the CDR3 reads CASSLGGGLRYEQYF. CDR3 in DNA: TGTGCCAGCAGCTTGGGTGGAGGATTGAGGTACGAGCAGTACTTC. The chain carries TRBV5-6 and TRBJ2-7; a weak D match, TRBD2 (5 bases). Trimming pared 0 bases from V and 4 bases from J, leaving 14 bases between. The germline CDR1 and CDR2 sequences are SGHDT and YYEEEE. The CDR3 totals 15 residues.

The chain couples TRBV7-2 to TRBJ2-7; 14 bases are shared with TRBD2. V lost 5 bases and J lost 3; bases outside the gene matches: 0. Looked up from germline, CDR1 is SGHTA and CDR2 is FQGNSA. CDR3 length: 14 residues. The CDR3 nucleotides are TGTGCCAGCAGCGGACTAGCGGGGGGCTACGAGCAGTACTTC. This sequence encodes CASSGLAGGYEQYF.

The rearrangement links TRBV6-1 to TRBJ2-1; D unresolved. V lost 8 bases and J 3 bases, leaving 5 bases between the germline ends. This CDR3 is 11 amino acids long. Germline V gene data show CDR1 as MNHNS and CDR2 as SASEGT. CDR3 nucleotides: TGTGCCAGCCATCTCTACAATGAGCAGTTCTTC. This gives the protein CASHLYNEQFF.

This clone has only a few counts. The CDR3 DNA is TGCGCCAGCAGTCCCAAGGGCAGGGGGCCGGAAAGCACTGAAGCTTTCTTT. This codes for CASSPKGRGPESTEAFF. V is TRBV23-1 and J is TRBJ1-1, with 8 bases aligning to TRBD1. TRBV23-1 falls under the ORF class, with uncertain function. This CDR3 region has 17 residues. With V trimmed by 4 bases and J by 4 bases, 14 bases remained unmatched.

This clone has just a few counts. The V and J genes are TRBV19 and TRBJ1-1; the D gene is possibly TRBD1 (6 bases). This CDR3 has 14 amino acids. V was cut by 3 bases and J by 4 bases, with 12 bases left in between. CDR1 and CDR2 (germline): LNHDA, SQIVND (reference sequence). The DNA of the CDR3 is TGTGCCAGTAGTATTTCTGGGGGGCTCACTGAAGCTTTCTTT. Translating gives CASSISGGLTEAFF.